Here is one TCR beta chain with its context. CDR1 MNHEY and CDR2 SMNVEV come from the germline V gene (reference sequence). J gave up 5 bases and V 7 bases, and 6 bases lay outside the gene matches. The CDR3 is 14 amino acids. Naive CD8 cells, CD45RO-negative and positively selected for CCR7, excluded terminally differentiated effector memory CD45RA+ cells. The sample originates from a study of shared clonotypes between healthy human individuals. Across the study: A donor's plate count was three for CD4 naive and three for CD4 memory; CD8 naive had two and CD8 memory one.

Repertoires were generated with immunoSEQ multiplex PCR, while TCRdb's copy carries only in-frame clones and drops some. In the table there are over 2 million clones, about 94% of which are singletons. V and J are TRBV27 and TRBJ2-1; 9 nucleotides match TRBD2. The source is a man aged 18-30 years in good health. Sequencing was done on a sample of naive CD8+ T cells sorted from blood. The CDR3 protein is CASKLAGSNNEQFF. The CDR3 bases are TGTGCCAGCAAGCTAGCGGGGAGTAACAATGAGCAGTTCTTC.